Included here is one TCR beta chain sequence, with context. V was trimmed by 4 bases and J by 4 bases, leaving 10 bases between them. The CDR3 covers 13 residues. CDR1 MRHNA and CDR2 SNTAGT come from the germline V gene. Using immunoSEQ multiplex PCR, the repertoire was profiled, and TCRdb retains in-frame clones only, with some absent. The data hold 150,000 to 200,000 clones, with 84% observed a single time. These data originate in a study of blood T cell repertoires in COVID-19. Overall study context: T cells, B-cell-depleted T cells, or PBMCs supplied cDNA or gDNA.

The V and J genes are TRBV6-4 and TRBJ1-2; D remains ambiguous. The source of this sequence is a human donor with acute or convalescent COVID-19. The donor label of this sample is uncertain. Source material: peripheral blood. The CDR3, as DNA: TGTGCCAGCAGTGTCGGGTTGGGCTATGGCTACACCTTC. The encoded protein is CASSVGLGYGYTF.